The clone carrying this T cell receptor beta chain occurred many times. Its antigen is not known. Each cDNA molecule carried a unique molecular identifier. TCRdb re-called the 5' RACE reads with MiXCR, one entry per CDR3 protein. This table has fewer than 60,000 distinct CDR3 sequences, roughly 4% appearing once. These data are taken from a study of early T cells in non-severe SARS-CoV-2 infection. Study-level information: Unsorted whole-blood RNA was sequenced in bulk, leaving chains unpaired. Regarding the study as a whole: The study's VDJdb matching favored anti-spike CD8 responses and missed private and CD4 specificities.

This CDR3 has 11 residues. Per the germline V gene, CDR1 is DFQATT and CDR2 is SNEGSKA (reference sequence). V dropped 4 bases and J dropped 8 bases, with 11 bases sitting between them. The chain is built from TRBV20-1 and TRBJ1-2; no clear D gene. The sequence derives from an adult who was a healthcare worker with PCR-confirmed SARS-CoV-2 infection or an uninfected control (not recorded which). Sequenced: whole blood. As DNA, the CDR3 is TGCAGTGCTAAAGTTAGTAGCGGCTACACCTTC. Its protein is CSAKVSSGYTF.